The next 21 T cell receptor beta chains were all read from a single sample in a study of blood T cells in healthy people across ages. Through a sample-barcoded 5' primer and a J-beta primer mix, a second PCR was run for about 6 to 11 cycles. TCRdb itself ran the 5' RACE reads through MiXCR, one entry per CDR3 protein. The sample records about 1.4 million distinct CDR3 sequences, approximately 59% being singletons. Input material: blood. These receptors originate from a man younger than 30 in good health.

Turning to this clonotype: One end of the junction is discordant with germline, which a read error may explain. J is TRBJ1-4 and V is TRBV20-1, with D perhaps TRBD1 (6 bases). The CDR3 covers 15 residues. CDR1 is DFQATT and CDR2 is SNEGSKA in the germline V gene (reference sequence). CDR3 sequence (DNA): TGCAGTGTTAGAGACCTATACCAAGGGGGGGAAAAACTGTTTTTT. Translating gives CSVRDLYQGGEKLFF.

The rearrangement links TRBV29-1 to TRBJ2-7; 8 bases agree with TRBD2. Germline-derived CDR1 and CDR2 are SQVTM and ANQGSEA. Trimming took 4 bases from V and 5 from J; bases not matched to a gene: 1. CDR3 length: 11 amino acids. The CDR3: CSVGLANEQYF. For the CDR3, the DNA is TGCAGCGTTGGACTAGCGAACGAGCAGTACTTC.

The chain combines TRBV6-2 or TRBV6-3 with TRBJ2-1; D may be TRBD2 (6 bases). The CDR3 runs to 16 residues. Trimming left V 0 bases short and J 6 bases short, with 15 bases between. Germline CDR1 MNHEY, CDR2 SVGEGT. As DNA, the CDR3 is TGTGCCAGCAGTTACTCCTGGACCAGCGGGCGCAATGAGCAGTTCTTC. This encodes CASSYSWTSGRNEQFF.

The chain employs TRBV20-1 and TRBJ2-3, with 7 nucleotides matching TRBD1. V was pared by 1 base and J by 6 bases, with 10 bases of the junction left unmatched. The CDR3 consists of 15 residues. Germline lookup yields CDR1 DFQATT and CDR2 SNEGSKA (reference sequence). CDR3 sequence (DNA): TGCAGTGCTAGAGTCGACGCGAGGGGGCGGGATACGCAGTATTTT. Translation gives CSARVDARGRDTQYF.

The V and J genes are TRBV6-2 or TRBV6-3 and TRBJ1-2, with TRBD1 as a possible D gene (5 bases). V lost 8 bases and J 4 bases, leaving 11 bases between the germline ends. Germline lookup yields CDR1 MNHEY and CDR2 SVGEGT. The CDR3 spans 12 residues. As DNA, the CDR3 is TGTGCCAGCGATCAGGGAGCCTATGGCTACACCTTC. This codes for CASDQGAYGYTF.

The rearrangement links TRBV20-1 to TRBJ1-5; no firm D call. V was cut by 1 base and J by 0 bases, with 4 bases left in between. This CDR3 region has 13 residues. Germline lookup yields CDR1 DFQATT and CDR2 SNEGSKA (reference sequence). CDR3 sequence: CSARALSNQPQHF. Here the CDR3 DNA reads TGCAGTGCTAGAGCCCTTAGCAATCAGCCCCAGCATTTT.

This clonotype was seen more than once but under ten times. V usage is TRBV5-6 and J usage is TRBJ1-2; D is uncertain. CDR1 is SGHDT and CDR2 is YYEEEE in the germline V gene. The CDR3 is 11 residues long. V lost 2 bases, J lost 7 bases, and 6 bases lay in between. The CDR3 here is CASSLRFGYTF. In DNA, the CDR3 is TGTGCCAGCAGCTTAAGGTTTGGCTACACCTTC.

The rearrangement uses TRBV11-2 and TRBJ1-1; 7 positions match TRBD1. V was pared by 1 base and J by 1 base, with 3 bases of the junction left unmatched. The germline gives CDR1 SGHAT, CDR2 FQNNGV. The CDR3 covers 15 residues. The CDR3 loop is CASSLAHRGNTEAFF. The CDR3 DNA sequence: TGTGCCAGCAGCTTAGCCCACAGGGGGAACACTGAAGCTTTCTTT.

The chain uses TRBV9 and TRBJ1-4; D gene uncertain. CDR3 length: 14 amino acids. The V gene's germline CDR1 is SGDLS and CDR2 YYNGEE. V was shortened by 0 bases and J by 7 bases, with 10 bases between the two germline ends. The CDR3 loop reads CASSVDVGSEKLFF. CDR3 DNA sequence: TGTGCCAGCAGCGTAGACGTCGGGAGTGAAAAACTGTTTTTT.

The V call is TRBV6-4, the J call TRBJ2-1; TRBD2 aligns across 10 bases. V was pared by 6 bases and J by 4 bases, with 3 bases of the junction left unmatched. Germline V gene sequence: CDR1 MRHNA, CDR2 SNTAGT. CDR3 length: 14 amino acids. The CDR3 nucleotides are TGTGCCAGCAGAGGTAGCGGGAGGTACAATGAGCAGTTCTTC. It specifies CASRGSGRYNEQFF.

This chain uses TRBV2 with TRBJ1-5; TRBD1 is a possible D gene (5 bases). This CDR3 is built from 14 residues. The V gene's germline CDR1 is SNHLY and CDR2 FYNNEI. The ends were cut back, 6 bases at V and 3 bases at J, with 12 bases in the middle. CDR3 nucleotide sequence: TGTGCCAGCAGAGCCGACAGAAACAATCAGCCCCAGCATTTT. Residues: CASRADRNNQPQHF. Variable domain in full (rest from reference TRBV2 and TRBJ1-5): EPEVTQTPSHQVTQMGQEVILRCVPISNHLYFYWYRQILGQKVEFLVSFYNNEISEKSEIFDDQFSVERPDGSNFTLKIRSTKLEDSAMYFCASRADRNNQPQHFGDGTRLSIL.

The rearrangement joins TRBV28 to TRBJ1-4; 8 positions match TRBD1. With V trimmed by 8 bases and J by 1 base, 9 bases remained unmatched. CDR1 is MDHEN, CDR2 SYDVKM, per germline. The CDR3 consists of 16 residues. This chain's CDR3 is CASRDRGEGTNEKLFF. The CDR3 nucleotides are TGTGCCAGCCGCGACAGGGGCGAAGGAACTAATGAAAAACTGTTTTTT. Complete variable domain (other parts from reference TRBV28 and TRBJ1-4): DVKVTQSSRYLVKRTGEKVFLECVQDMDHENMFWYRQDPGLGLRLIYFSYDVKMKEKGDIPEGYSVSREKKERFSLILESASTNQTSMYLCASRDRGEGTNEKLFFGSGTQLSVL.

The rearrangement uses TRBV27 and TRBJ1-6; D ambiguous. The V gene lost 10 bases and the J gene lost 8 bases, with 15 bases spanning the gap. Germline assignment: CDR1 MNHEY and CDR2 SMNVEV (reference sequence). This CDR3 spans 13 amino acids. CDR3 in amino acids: CATKNLSDSPLHF. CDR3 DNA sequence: TGTGCCACCAAAAACCTCTCGGATTCACCCCTCCACTTT.

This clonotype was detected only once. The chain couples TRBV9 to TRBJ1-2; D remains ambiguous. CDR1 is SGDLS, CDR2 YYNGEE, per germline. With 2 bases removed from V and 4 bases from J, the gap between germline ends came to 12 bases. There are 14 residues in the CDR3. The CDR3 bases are TGTGCCAGCAGCGTCAACAGTCGGGGCTATGGCTACACCTTC. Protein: CASSVNSRGYGYTF.

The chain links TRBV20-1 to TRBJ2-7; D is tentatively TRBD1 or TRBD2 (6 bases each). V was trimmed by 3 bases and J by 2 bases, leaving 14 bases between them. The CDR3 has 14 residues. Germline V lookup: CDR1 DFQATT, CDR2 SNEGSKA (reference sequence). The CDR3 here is CSARYLGGTYEQYF. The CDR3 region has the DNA TGCAGTGCTAGGTATTTAGGGGGGACCTACGAGCAGTACTTC.

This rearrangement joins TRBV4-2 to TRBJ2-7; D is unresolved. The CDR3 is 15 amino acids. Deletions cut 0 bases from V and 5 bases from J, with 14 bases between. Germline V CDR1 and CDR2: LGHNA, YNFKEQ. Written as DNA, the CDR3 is TGTGCCAGCAGCCAAGAAGAAAGAGCGTTTGACGAGCAGTACTTC. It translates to CASSQEERAFDEQYF.

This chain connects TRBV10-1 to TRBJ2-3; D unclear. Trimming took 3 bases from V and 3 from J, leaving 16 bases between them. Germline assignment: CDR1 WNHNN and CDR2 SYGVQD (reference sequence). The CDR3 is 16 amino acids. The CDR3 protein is CASSDRRDSLTDTQYF. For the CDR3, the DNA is TGCGCCAGCAGTGATCGGCGAGACTCTCTTACAGATACGCAGTATTTT.

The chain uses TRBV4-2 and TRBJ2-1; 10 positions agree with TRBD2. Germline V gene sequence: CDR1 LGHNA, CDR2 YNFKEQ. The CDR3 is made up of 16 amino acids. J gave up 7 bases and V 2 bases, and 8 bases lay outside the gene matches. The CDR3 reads CASSQLMLAGANEQFF. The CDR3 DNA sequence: TGTGCCAGCAGCCAATTAATGCTAGCGGGAGCGAATGAGCAGTTCTTC.

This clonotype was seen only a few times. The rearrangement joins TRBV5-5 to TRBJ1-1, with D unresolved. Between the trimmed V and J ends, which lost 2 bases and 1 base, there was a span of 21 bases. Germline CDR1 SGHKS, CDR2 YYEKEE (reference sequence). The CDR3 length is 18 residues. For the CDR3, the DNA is TGTGCCAGCAGCTTAAGGGCGCTGCGGGGAGGGCAGAACACTGAAGCTTTCTTT. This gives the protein CASSLRALRGGQNTEAFF.

CDR3: CASSYSFSTDTQYF. The CDR3 DNA reads TGTGCCAGCAGTTACTCGTTCAGCACAGATACGCAGTATTTT. The V gene is TRBV6-2 or TRBV6-3, the J gene TRBJ2-3; no firm D call. Trimming left V 0 bases short and J 0 bases short, with 4 bases between. This CDR3 region has 14 residues. Germline loops: CDR1 MNHEY, CDR2 SVGEGT.

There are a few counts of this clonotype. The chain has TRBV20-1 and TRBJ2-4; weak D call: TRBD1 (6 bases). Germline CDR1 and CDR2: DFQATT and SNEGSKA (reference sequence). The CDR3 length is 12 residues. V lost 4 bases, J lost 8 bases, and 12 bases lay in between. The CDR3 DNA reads TGCAGTGCTAACAGGGTGGGGGACATTCAGTACTTC. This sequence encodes CSANRVGDIQYF.